The next 18 T cell receptor beta chains were all read from a single sample in a study of cytomegalovirus exposure and HLA in healthy donors. A multiplex PCR was run with 60 Vbeta primers and 13 Jbeta primers. Sequenced by immunoSEQ multiplex PCR; TCRdb stores in-frame clones only, minus some. This table holds approximately 260,000 clones, approximately 91% found once. Sequenced material: PBMCs. These receptors all come from a girl aged 2-9 years in good health and CMV-seronegative.

The V gene is TRBV28, the J gene TRBJ1-4, with a possible D match to TRBD1 (6 bases). Between the trimmed V and J ends, which lost 6 bases and 5 bases, there was a span of 16 bases. Germline V gene lookup returns CDR1 MDHEN and CDR2 SYDVKM. CDR3 size: 15 residues. As DNA, the CDR3 is TGTGCCAGCAGGTCCCAGGGGAAGGGGAATGAAAAACTGTTTTTT. Protein: CASRSQGKGNEKLFF.

The rearrangement uses TRBV27 and TRBJ2-1; 7 bases fit TRBD1. With V trimmed by 6 bases and J by 2 bases, 7 bases remained unmatched. Germline CDR1 is MNHEY and CDR2 is SMNVEV (reference sequence). The CDR3 sequence is 15 residues long. In DNA form, the CDR3 reads TGTGCCAGCAGGCCGACAGGGTGGGCCTACAATGAGCAGTTCTTC. Its translation is CASRPTGWAYNEQFF.

The chain joins TRBV9 to TRBJ2-1; 10 bases match TRBD2. J was trimmed by 0 bases and V by 3 bases; bases with no gene match: 15. The germline V gene encodes CDR1 SGDLS and CDR2 YYNGEE. CDR3 length equals 20 residues. This CDR3 reads CASSGRLDSGGRSSYNEQFF. The CDR3 coding sequence is TGTGCCAGCAGCGGCCGCTTGGATAGCGGGGGGCGGAGCTCCTACAATGAGCAGTTCTTC.

The V gene is TRBV10-3, the J gene TRBJ2-1; 7 nucleotides align to TRBD2. Germline CDR1 ENHRY, CDR2 SYGVKD. The CDR3 is made up of 17 amino acids. V shed 4 bases, J shed 3 bases, and the junction held 12 bases outside the gene matches. The CDR3 sequence is CAISVDPSGTYYNEQFF. CDR3 sequence (DNA): TGTGCCATCAGTGTAGACCCGAGCGGGACGTACTACAATGAGCAGTTCTTC.

The chain combines TRBV2 with TRBJ1-2; D ambiguous. Trimming pared 4 bases from V and 6 bases from J, leaving 6 bases between. The CDR3 is made up of 11 amino acids. CDR1 and CDR2 (germline): SNHLY, FYNNEI. Written as DNA, the CDR3 is TGTGCCAGCAGTGTCTCTGATGGCTACACCTTC. Translation gives CASSVSDGYTF.

This sequence joins TRBV2 and TRBJ2-3, with 7 positions matching TRBD2. Germline CDR1 SNHLY, CDR2 FYNNEI. The CDR3 is 15 amino acids. Trimming at V came to 2 bases and at J to 4 bases, leaving 6 bases not matched to a gene. CDR3 protein: CASSEILGGADTQYF. The CDR3 nucleotides are TGTGCCAGCAGTGAAATCTTGGGGGGGGCAGATACGCAGTATTTT.

V and J are TRBV7-8 and TRBJ1-1, with TRBD1 matching 7 bases. CDR1 and CDR2 from the germline V gene are SGHVS and FQNEAQ. The J segment lost 4 bases and the V segment lost 1 base, leaving 3 bases of the junction unmatched. The CDR3 is made up of 14 amino acids. CDR3 protein: CASSLEGQSTEAFF. The CDR3 nucleotides are TGTGCCAGCAGCTTAGAGGGACAGAGCACTGAAGCTTTCTTT.

This clone was seen more than once but under ten times. J is TRBJ2-1 and V is TRBV7-9; 7 bases align to TRBD1. In germline, CDR1 is SEHNR, CDR2 FQNEAQ (reference sequence). V trimming: 5 bases; J trimming: 7 bases; junction bases outside the gene matches: 5. The CDR3 runs 13 residues. The CDR3, as DNA: TGTGCCAGCAGCCCGCGGACAGGAAATGAGCAGTTCTTC. Amino acid sequence: CASSPRTGNEQFF.

The chain combines TRBV9 with TRBJ2-1; possible D gene TRBD1, 5 bases. This CDR3 region has 14 residues. The germline gives CDR1 SGDLS, CDR2 YYNGEE. The ends were cut back, 3 bases at V and 8 bases at J, with 15 bases in the middle. The DNA for the CDR3 is TGTGCCAGCAGCGGTAGGGGTCGTGGGGATGAGCAGTTCTTC. Residues: CASSGRGRGDEQFF.

In DNA form, the CDR3 reads TGTGCCAGCAGAACAGGGTATTATGGCTACACCTTC. It encodes CASRTGYYGYTF. The gene calls are TRBV6-6 and TRBJ1-2; perhaps TRBD1 as D (6 bases). The CDR3 runs 12 residues. V lost 6 bases and J 5 bases, leaving 10 bases between the germline ends. Germline CDR1 and CDR2: MNHNY and SVGAGI (reference sequence).

The rearrangement uses TRBV30 and TRBJ1-1, with D possibly being TRBD1 (5 bases). This CDR3 spans 14 amino acids. Germline V lookup: CDR1 GTSNPN, CDR2 SVGIG (reference sequence). Trimming left V 1 base short and J 3 bases short, with 12 bases between. Here the CDR3 reads CAWSGGVIDTEAFF. CDR3 in DNA: TGTGCCTGGAGTGGGGGCGTTATAGACACTGAAGCTTTCTTT.

This clone occurred a few times. V usage is TRBV11-2 and J usage is TRBJ1-1; TRBD1 matches at 11 bases. The germline V gene encodes CDR1 SGHAT and CDR2 FQNNGV. CDR3 length equals 16 residues. V dropped 0 bases and J dropped 3; count of bases not matched to a gene: 3. CDR3 DNA sequence: TGTGCCAGCAGCTTAGATCTGGACAGGGGGCACACTGAAGCTTTCTTT. Its translation is CASSLDLDRGHTEAFF.

The chain links TRBV5-6 to TRBJ2-7; 7 bases match TRBD1. V was pared by 6 bases and J by 3 bases, with 6 bases of the junction left unmatched. The V gene's germline CDR1 is SGHDT and CDR2 YYEEEE. This CDR3 is built from 13 residues. The CDR3 sequence is CASNRDRIYEQYF. DNA for the CDR3: TGTGCCAGCAACCGGGACAGAATCTACGAGCAGTACTTC.

Turning to this clone: A read error is likely, as this CDR3 ends without the conserved phenylalanine or tryptophan. The V and J genes are TRBV6-5 and TRBJ1-1; 9 nucleotides align to TRBD1. This CDR3 is 15 amino acids long. J gave up 3 bases and V 6 bases, and 8 bases lay outside the gene matches. CDR1 is MNHEY, CDR2 SVGAGI, per germline. CDR3 nucleotides: TGTGCCAGCAGACCTGGGACAGGGATGGACACTGAAGCTTTCCTT. Residues: CASRPGTGMDTEAFL.

J is TRBJ2-5 and V is TRBV15; 8 positions match TRBD1. This CDR3 has 15 amino acids. After removal of 4 bases from V and 5 bases from J, the junction contained 9 bases not matched to a gene. Germline assignment: CDR1 LNHNV and CDR2 YYDKDF (reference sequence). The CDR3 region has the DNA TGTGCCACCAGCAAACCAGGGGGCCGGACCGAGACCCAGTACTTC. Its translation is CATSKPGGRTETQYF. Looking up the rest from reference TRBV15 and TRBJ2-5 gives the full variable domain: DAMVIQNPRYQVTQFGKPVTLSCSQTLNHNVMYWYQQKSSQAPKLLFHYYDKDFNNEADTPDNFQSRRPNTSFCFLDIRSPGLGDTAMYLCATSKPGGRTETQYFGPGTRLLVL.

The V call is TRBV28, the J call TRBJ1-5; no clear D. CDR3 length equals 16 residues. CDR1 and CDR2 (germline): MDHEN, SYDVKM. Deletions cut 4 bases from V and 2 bases from J, with 15 bases between. The CDR3 DNA sequence: TGTGCCAGCAGTTCCGGGGTGGGAAGGGGCAATCAGCCCCAGCATTTT. Translated, it gives CASSSGVGRGNQPQHF.

The CDR3 DNA sequence: TGTGCCAGTAGTACAGGGGGCACAGATACGCAGTATTTT. Amino acid sequence: CASSTGGTDTQYF. This chain links TRBV19 with TRBJ2-3, with a possible D match to TRBD1 (6 bases). The germline CDR1 and CDR2 sequences are LNHDA and SQIVND (reference sequence). The CDR3 runs to 13 residues. The germline V and J ends were trimmed by 4 bases and 1 base, with 6 bases remaining between them.

The chain couples TRBV27 to TRBJ2-7; weak D call: TRBD1 (5 bases). Trimming removed 2 bases at V and 0 bases at J, with 11 bases between. This CDR3 is 15 amino acids long. Germline V gene sequence: CDR1 MNHEY, CDR2 SMNVEV (reference sequence). DNA for the CDR3: TGTGCCAGCAGTTTAGGTCAGGGTTACTCCTACGAGCAGTACTTC. Translation: CASSLGQGYSYEQYF.